The 23 T cell receptor beta chains given below trace back to one sample, sequenced in a study of Ad26.COV2.S vaccination and SARS-CoV-2 variants. Some clones are missing from TCRdb's copy, which holds only in-frame ones; the method was immunoSEQ multiplex PCR. The sample holds hundreds of thousands of clones; around 86% are singletons and the top ten take roughly 3.2%. Treatment: some 20 received Ad26.COV2.S at low or high dose, single or two shots; about 5 received placebo; per-sample allocation not given. The investigators took samples on day 63 after the first vaccine or placebo injection. Sample: peripheral blood, taken in a trial of Ad26.COV2.S vaccine versus placebo. The receptors derive from a person between 18 and 65 years old who received the Ad26.COV2.S COVID-19 vaccine or a placebo.

The V and J genes are TRBV4-3 and TRBJ2-7, with D perhaps matching TRBD1 (6 bases). Trimming took 1 base from V and 6 from J, leaving 13 bases between them. The germline CDR1 and CDR2 sequences are LGHNA and YSLEER. CDR3 length: 14 residues. Written as DNA, the CDR3 is TGCGCCAGCAGCCAAGGAAGACAGGTACGCGAGCAGTACTTC. This codes for CASSQGRQVREQYF.

This chain connects TRBV10-3 to TRBJ1-2; D ambiguous. Trimming stripped 1 base from V and 2 bases from J, with 8 bases between. The germline V gene has CDR1 ENHRY and CDR2 SYGVKD. The CDR3 sequence is 14 residues long. CDR3 nucleotide sequence: TGTGCCATCAGTGAGTTCGGGGAAAACTATGGCTACACCTTC. Translating gives CAISEFGENYGYTF.

This clone appeared once. The chain is built from TRBV5-1 and TRBJ2-7; a weak D match, TRBD1 (6 bases). Germline V gene sequence: CDR1 SGHRS, CDR2 YFSETQ. The germline V and J ends were trimmed by 2 bases and 5 bases, with 14 bases remaining between them. The CDR3 sequence is 14 residues long. This CDR3 is CASSFVAGANEQYF. In DNA form, the CDR3 reads TGCGCCAGCAGCTTTGTTGCAGGGGCGAACGAGCAGTACTTC.

The V call is TRBV18, the J call TRBJ1-1, with 7 bases fitting TRBD1. The germline V gene encodes CDR1 KGHSH and CDR2 LQKENI. With V trimmed by 4 bases and J by 5 bases, 7 bases remained unmatched. CDR3 length: 14 amino acids. CDR3: CASSLSGGGTEAFF. Here the CDR3 DNA reads TGTGCCAGCTCACTTTCAGGGGGAGGGACTGAAGCTTTCTTT. The full variable domain, rest sourced from reference TRBV18 and TRBJ1-1, is NAGVMQNPRHLVRRRGQEARLRCSPMKGHSHVYWYRQLPEEGLKFMVYLQKENIIDESGMPKERFSAEFPKEGPSILRIQQVVRGDSAAYFCASSLSGGGTEAFFGQGTRLTVV.

The rearrangement links TRBV4-3 to TRBJ2-4; 16 bases map to TRBD2. This CDR3 is 19 amino acids long. Per germline, CDR1 LGHNA and CDR2 YSLEER. J lost 6 bases, V lost 0 bases, and 8 bases had no gene match. CDR3: CASSQEVGTSGGAVNIQYF. CDR3 in DNA: TGCGCCAGCAGCCAAGAGGTGGGGACTAGCGGGGGGGCCGTAAACATTCAGTACTTC.

The rearrangement uses TRBV5-1 and TRBJ1-2, with a weak D call TRBD1 (6 bases). The germline V gene has CDR1 SGHRS and CDR2 YFSETQ. The CDR3 sequence is 15 residues long. Trimming stripped 2 bases from V and 5 bases from J, with 16 bases between. CDR3 sequence (DNA): TGCGCCAGCAGCTTAACACAGGGAGCCGGTTATGGCTACACCTTC. Protein: CASSLTQGAGYGYTF.

The chain combines TRBV9 with TRBJ2-1; TRBD2 matches 16 bases. V trimming: 5 bases; J trimming: 2 bases; junction bases outside the gene matches: 10. This CDR3 is 19 amino acids long. Looked up from germline, CDR1 is SGDLS and CDR2 is YYNGEE. CDR3 in amino acids: CASSYSLGTSGGAYNEQFF. CDR3 sequence (DNA): TGTGCCAGCAGTTATAGTCTTGGGACTAGCGGGGGGGCCTACAATGAGCAGTTCTTC.

The genes are TRBV5-1 and TRBJ1-2; a possible D gene is TRBD1 (6 bases). Trimming pared 4 bases from V and 7 bases from J, leaving 20 bases between. The CDR3 runs to 15 residues. CDR1 and CDR2 from the germline V gene are SGHRS and YFSETQ. CDR3 sequence: CASSLDPGRGGGYTF. CDR3 DNA sequence: TGCGCCAGCAGCCTAGACCCGGGCAGGGGAGGTGGCTACACCTTC. Full variable domain (remainder filled in from reference TRBV5-1 and TRBJ1-2): KAGVTQTPRYLIKTRGQQVTLSCSPISGHRSVSWYQQTPGQGLQFLFEYFSETQRNKGNFPGRFSGRQFSNSRSEMNVSTLELGDSALYLCASSLDPGRGGGYTFGSGTRLTVV.

This clone was seen once. This rearrangement joins TRBV29-1 to TRBJ1-1; 8 bases agree with TRBD1. Losses at the gene ends were 7 bases for V and 1 base for J; bases not matched to a gene: 8. The germline gives CDR1 SQVTM, CDR2 ANQGSEA. CDR3 length equals 14 residues. CDR3 residues: CSAQGAQRNTEAFF. The CDR3 DNA follows: TGCAGCGCCCAGGGGGCGCAGAGGAACACTGAAGCTTTCTTT.

The rearrangement uses TRBV18 and TRBJ2-5; TRBD1 aligns across 9 bases. Germline values: CDR1 KGHSH, CDR2 LQKENI. The J segment lost 5 bases and the V segment lost 3 bases, leaving 4 bases of the junction unmatched. The CDR3 totals 14 residues. CDR3 sequence reads: CASSPRDRDETQYF. The CDR3 nucleotides are TGTGCCAGCTCACCCCGGGACAGGGATGAGACCCAGTACTTC. The whole variable domain, remainder taken from reference TRBV18 and TRBJ2-5, is NAGVMQNPRHLVRRRGQEARLRCSPMKGHSHVYWYRQLPEEGLKFMVYLQKENIIDESGMPKERFSAEFPKEGPSILRIQQVVRGDSAAYFCASSPRDRDETQYFGPGTRLLVL.

This chain connects TRBV19 to TRBJ2-7; 9 bases match TRBD2. With 9 bases clipped from V and 2 bases from J, the junction kept 11 bases outside the gene matches. CDR1 LNHDA and CDR2 SQIVND come from the germline V gene (reference sequence). The CDR3 extends over 15 amino acids. CDR3 loop: CASSAGLAGTYEQYF. In DNA, the CDR3 is TGTGCCAGCTCGGCGGGGCTAGCGGGAACCTACGAGCAGTACTTC.

Concerning this clone: The conserved final phenylalanine or tryptophan is absent from the CDR3, which likely points to a read error. The DNA is left out, because the CDR3 cannot be placed on it with certainty; the CDR3 is given as TCRdb lists it. The V call is TRBV27, the J call TRBJ1-1. Germline V gene lookup returns CDR1 MNHEY and CDR2 SMNVEV (reference sequence). Both ends counted, the CDR3 spans 11 residues. CDR3 loop: CASSSRDPNPI.

The chain has TRBV6-6 and TRBJ2-1; D may be TRBD1 or TRBD2 (6 bases each). V was clipped by 2 bases and J by 3 bases, with 8 bases between them. CDR1 MNHNY and CDR2 SVGAGI come from the germline V gene (reference sequence). This CDR3 comprises 14 residues. In DNA, the CDR3 is TGTGCCAGCAGTTACAGGGGGGACTACAATGAGCAGTTCTTC. Translated: CASSYRGDYNEQFF.

J is TRBJ2-1 and V is TRBV7-3; TRBD2 might be the D (5 bases). V was clipped by 5 bases and J by 2 bases, with 7 bases between them. CDR1 is SGHTA, CDR2 FQGTGA, per germline. The CDR3 contains 13 residues. CDR3 nucleotide sequence: TGTGCCAGCAGCCCCGGGACCTACAATGAGCAGTTCTTC. The encoded protein is CASSPGTYNEQFF.

This chain uses TRBV7-9 with TRBJ2-3; 9 bases map to TRBD2. Germline CDR1 SEHNR, CDR2 FQNEAQ (reference sequence). V lost 1 base to trimming and J lost 5 bases; unmatched junction nucleotides: 4. This CDR3 comprises 15 residues. CDR3 nucleotide sequence: TGTGCCAGCAGCTTAGGGCTAGCGGGAATAGATACGCAGTATTTT. Translated, it gives CASSLGLAGIDTQYF.

The chain links TRBV7-8 to TRBJ2-2; D might be TRBD1 or TRBD2, each matching 5 bases. The germline V gene encodes CDR1 SGHVS and CDR2 FQNEAQ. The germline V and J ends were trimmed by 5 bases and 0 bases, with 10 bases remaining between them. The CDR3 runs 15 residues. CDR3 nucleotides: TGTGCCAGCAGCCCCGGGGACGCGAACACCGGGGAGCTGTTTTTT. Its protein product is CASSPGDANTGELFF.

As for this clone: Mismatch with germline at one junction end may stem from a read error. The chain links TRBV20-1 to TRBJ2-7; 7 bases agree with TRBD2. The CDR3 contains 11 residues. Germline values: CDR1 DFQATT, CDR2 SNEGSKA (reference sequence). The CDR3: CSARGREMQYF. The CDR3 DNA is TGCAGTGCAAGAGGGAGGGAAATGCAGTACTTC.

This clone was found a few times. V and J are TRBV19 and TRBJ1-6; no clear D. The ends were cut back, 4 bases at V and 6 bases at J, with 13 bases in the middle. Germline V CDR1 and CDR2: LNHDA, SQIVND (reference sequence). The CDR3 has 15 residues. CDR3: CASSKQPVVNSPLHF. The CDR3 nucleotides are TGTGCCAGTAGTAAACAGCCAGTCGTTAATTCACCCCTCCACTTT.

This clone appeared a few times. The chain combines TRBV7-2 with TRBJ2-3; D may match TRBD1 or TRBD2 (5 bases each). This CDR3 region has 16 residues. Trimming cost V 3 bases and J 0 bases, with 13 bases left between them. The germline gives CDR1 SGHTA, CDR2 FQGNSA. CDR3 sequence: CASSLRGRRSTDTQYF. The CDR3 region has the DNA TGTGCCAGCAGCTTGAGGGGTCGGCGGAGCACAGATACGCAGTATTTT.

The chain has TRBV27 and TRBJ1-1; TRBD1 matches 12 bases. Germline V lookup: CDR1 MNHEY, CDR2 SMNVEV (reference sequence). This CDR3 has 16 residues. Trimming at V came to 6 bases and at J to 7 bases, leaving 12 bases not matched to a gene. The DNA for the CDR3 is TGTGCCAGCAGAGGGGGGACAGGGGGCGCCTTTTTTGAAGCTTTCTTT. Its protein is CASRGGTGGAFFEAFF.

The V and J genes are TRBV2 and TRBJ2-7, with a possible D match to TRBD1 (6 bases). The CDR3 has 15 residues. V lost 6 bases, J lost 4 bases, and 19 bases lay in between. Germline CDR1 and CDR2: SNHLY and FYNNEI. The CDR3 reads CASSRRDNLPYEQYF. The CDR3 coding sequence is TGTGCCAGCAGCCGCCGGGACAACCTACCGTACGAGCAGTACTTC.

This chain links TRBV6-5 with TRBJ1-2; possibly TRBD1 for D (6 bases). Germline V gene lookup returns CDR1 MNHEY and CDR2 SVGAGI. This CDR3 is built from 14 residues. The V gene lost 7 bases and the J gene lost 4 bases, with 16 bases spanning the gap. The CDR3: CASNTQGGGYGYTF. The CDR3 DNA reads as TGTGCCAGCAATACACAGGGAGGTGGCTATGGCTACACCTTC.

The V call is TRBV7-2, the J call TRBJ1-4; D is ambiguous. CDR3 length: 14 residues. CDR1 is SGHTA, CDR2 FQGNSA, per germline. The germline V and J ends were trimmed by 5 bases and 5 bases, with 12 bases remaining between them. CDR3: CASSLRQWNEKLFF. As DNA, the CDR3 is TGTGCCAGCAGCCTCCGACAATGGAATGAAAAACTGTTTTTT.